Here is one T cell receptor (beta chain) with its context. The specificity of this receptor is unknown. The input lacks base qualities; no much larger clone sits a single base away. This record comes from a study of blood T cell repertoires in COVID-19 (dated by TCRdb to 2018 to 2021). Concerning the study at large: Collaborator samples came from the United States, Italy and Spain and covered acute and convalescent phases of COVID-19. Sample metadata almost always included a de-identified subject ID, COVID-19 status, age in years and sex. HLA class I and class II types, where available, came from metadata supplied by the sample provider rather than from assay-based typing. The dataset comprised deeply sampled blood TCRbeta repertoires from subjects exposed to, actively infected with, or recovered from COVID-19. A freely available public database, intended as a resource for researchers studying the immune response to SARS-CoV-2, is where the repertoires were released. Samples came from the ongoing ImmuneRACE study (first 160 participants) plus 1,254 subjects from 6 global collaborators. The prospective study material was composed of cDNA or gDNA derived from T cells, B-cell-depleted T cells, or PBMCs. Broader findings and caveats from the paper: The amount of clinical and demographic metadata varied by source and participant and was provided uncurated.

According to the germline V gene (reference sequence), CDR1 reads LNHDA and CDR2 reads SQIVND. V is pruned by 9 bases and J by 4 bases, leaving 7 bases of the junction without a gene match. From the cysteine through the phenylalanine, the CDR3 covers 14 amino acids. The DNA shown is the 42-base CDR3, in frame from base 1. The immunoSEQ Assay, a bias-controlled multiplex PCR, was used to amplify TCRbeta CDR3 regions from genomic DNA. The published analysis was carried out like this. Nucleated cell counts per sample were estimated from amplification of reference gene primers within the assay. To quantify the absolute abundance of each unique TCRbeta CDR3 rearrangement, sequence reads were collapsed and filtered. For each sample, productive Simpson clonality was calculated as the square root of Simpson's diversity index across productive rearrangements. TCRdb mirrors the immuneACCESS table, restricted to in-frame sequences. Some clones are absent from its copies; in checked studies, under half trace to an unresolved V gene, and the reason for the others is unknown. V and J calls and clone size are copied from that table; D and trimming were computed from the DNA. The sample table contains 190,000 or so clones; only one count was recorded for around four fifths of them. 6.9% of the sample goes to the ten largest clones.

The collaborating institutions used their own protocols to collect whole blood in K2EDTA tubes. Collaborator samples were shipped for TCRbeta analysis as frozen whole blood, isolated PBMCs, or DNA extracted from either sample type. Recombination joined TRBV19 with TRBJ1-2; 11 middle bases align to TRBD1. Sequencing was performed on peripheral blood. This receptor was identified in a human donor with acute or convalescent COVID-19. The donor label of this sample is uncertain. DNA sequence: TGTGCCAGCCTGGACAGGGGGCGGACCTATGGCTACACCTTC. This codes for CASLDRGRTYGYTF.